The clone carrying this T cell receptor beta chain has a handful of counts. The CDR3 is 16 residues long. J was trimmed by 5 bases and V by 0 bases; bases with no gene match: 2. Per germline, CDR1 MNHEY and CDR2 SVGAGI. These data come from a study of blood T cell repertoires in COVID-19. For the study at large: T cells, B-cell-depleted T cells, or PBMCs provided the cDNA or gDNA that served as material.

Profiled with immunoSEQ multiplex PCR; TCRdb holds only in-frame clones, not every one. This table holds about 60,000 clones, over 75% found once. This sequence originates from a woman aged 60-75 years with active COVID-19. The chain uses TRBV6-5 and TRBJ2-2, with 11 bases identical to TRBD1. The sample taken for sequencing was peripheral blood. The CDR3 DNA reads TGTGCCAGCAGTTACTCGGGGACAGGGGGAACCGGGGAGCTGTTTTTT. Amino acids: CASSYSGTGGTGELFF.